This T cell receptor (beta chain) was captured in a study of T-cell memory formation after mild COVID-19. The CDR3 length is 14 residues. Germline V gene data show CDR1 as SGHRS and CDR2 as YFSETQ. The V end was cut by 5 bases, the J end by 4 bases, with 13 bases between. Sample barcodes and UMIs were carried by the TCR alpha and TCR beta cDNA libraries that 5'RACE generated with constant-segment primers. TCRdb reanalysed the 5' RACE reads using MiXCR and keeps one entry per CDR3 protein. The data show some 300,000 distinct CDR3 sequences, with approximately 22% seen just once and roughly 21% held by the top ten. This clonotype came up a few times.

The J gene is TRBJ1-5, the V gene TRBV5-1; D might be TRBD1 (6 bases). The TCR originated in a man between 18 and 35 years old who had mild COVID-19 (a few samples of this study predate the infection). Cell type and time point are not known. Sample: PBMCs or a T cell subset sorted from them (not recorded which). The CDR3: CASSTGQPNQPQHF. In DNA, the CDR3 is TGCGCCAGCAGTACAGGGCAGCCGAATCAGCCCCAGCATTTT.